These 7 T cell receptor beta chains share one sample of origin, sequenced in a study of human T cells and chemical hapten exposure. Time point described: patch test 2, 6 weeks after DPC sensitization. Treatment denoted: therapeutic diphenylcyclopropenone sensitization with weekly scalp DPC. Each CDR3 protein gets one entry after TCRdb re-called the RACE reads with MiXCR. The repertoire holds around 130,000 distinct CDR3 sequences, about an eighth seen once, with around 1.4% in the top ten. The sample consisted of whole blood, taken in connection with sensitization to the hapten diphenylcyclopropenone (DPC). Source of these receptors: a woman aged 45-59 years with alopecia areata. Some clones in this sample may be carry-over from other donors' samples.

This clonotype was counted at least ten times. V usage is TRBV7-9 and J usage is TRBJ2-1; 9 nucleotides agree with TRBD2. The germline CDR1 and CDR2 sequences are SEHNR and FQNEAQ (reference sequence). V shed 4 bases and J 7 bases; nucleotides not matched to a gene: 17. CDR3 length equals 18 residues. The CDR3: CASSSAASAGGLGNEQFF. Here the CDR3 DNA reads TGTGCCAGCAGCTCCGCCGCCAGCGCGGGAGGGCTTGGGAATGAGCAGTTCTTC.

In its sample, this clonotype was seen a few times. The J gene is TRBJ2-1, the V gene TRBV14, with 8 nucleotides matching TRBD2. Per the germline V gene, CDR1 is SGHDN and CDR2 is FVKESK. Trimming at V came to 1 base and at J to 0 bases, leaving 8 bases not matched to a gene. The CDR3 spans 18 residues. DNA of the CDR3: TGTGCCAGCAGCCAAGTTAAACTAGCGGTGAGCTCCTACAATGAGCAGTTCTTC. It yields the protein CASSQVKLAVSSYNEQFF.

This clonotype was counted only a few times. The chain couples TRBV11-2 to TRBJ1-5, with D tentatively TRBD1 (5 bases). Trimming removed 5 bases at V and 8 bases at J, with 25 bases between. This CDR3 comprises 17 residues. The germline V gene has CDR1 SGHAT and CDR2 FQNNGV. CDR3: CASSRGRKGSNPEPQHF. CDR3 coding DNA: TGTGCCAGCAGCAGGGGTCGGAAAGGCAGCAATCCGGAGCCCCAGCATTTT.

The table lists this clonotype with a few counts. This chain links TRBV12-3 or TRBV12-4 with TRBJ2-5; no reliable D call. Trimming took off 2 bases at V and 4 bases at J, with 8 bases between the two ends. CDR3 length: 13 amino acids. CDR3 in amino acids: CASSLPPLETQYF. The CDR3, as DNA: TGTGCCAGCAGTTTACCACCTTTAGAGACCCAGTACTTC.

This clonotype was recorded many times. This chain links TRBV5-1 with TRBJ2-2; 7 nucleotides agree with TRBD2. V trimming: 4 bases; J trimming: 0 bases; junction bases outside the gene matches: 15. The germline gives CDR1 SGHRS, CDR2 YFSETQ. The CDR3 is made up of 19 amino acids. The CDR3 loop reads CASSPGLDGGRANTGELFF. Here the CDR3 DNA reads TGCGCCAGCAGCCCCGGACTAGACGGAGGACGGGCGAACACCGGGGAGCTGTTTTTT.

This clonotype was detected many times. The chain recombines TRBV19 with TRBJ2-1; D may be TRBD1 or TRBD2 (5 bases each). The germline V gene has CDR1 LNHDA and CDR2 SQIVND (reference sequence). V was clipped by 3 bases and J by 5 bases, with 5 bases between them. This CDR3 contains 12 residues. This CDR3 reads CASSMGDNEQFF. Written as DNA, the CDR3 is TGTGCCAGTAGTATGGGGGACAATGAGCAGTTCTTC.

This clonotype was observed many times. V gene TRBV20-1 combines with J gene TRBJ2-1, with 10 bases lining up with TRBD1. The germline CDR1 and CDR2 sequences are DFQATT and SNEGSKA (reference sequence). The CDR3 has 15 residues. Losses at the gene ends were 3 bases for V and 3 bases for J; bases not matched to a gene: 5. The CDR3 DNA reads as TGCAGTGCTAGCGTGACAGGGGGCTTCTACAATGAGCAGTTCTTC. Protein product: CSASVTGGFYNEQFF.